The entry below describes one T cell receptor beta chain. Original methodology: ImmunoSEQ output held junction-only sequences without quality scores, so filtering differed. TCRdb's copy holds only in-frame clones and misses some; the assay was immunoSEQ multiplex PCR. V, J and clone size reflect that table, while D and trimming were determined from the DNA. The sample gives some 1.5 million clones, 98% of which show up once; roughly 0.4% is in the top ten. The CDR3 has 15 residues. Germline V gene data show CDR1 as MDHEN and CDR2 as SYDVKM. With 5 bases removed from V and 0 bases from J, the gap between germline ends came to 14 bases. This specimen belongs to a study of shared clonotypes between healthy human individuals.

The sequencing input was naive CD4+ T cells sorted from blood. Subset here: CD45RA+ positively selected. The chain joins TRBV28 to TRBJ2-7, with unresolved D. The TCR comes from a man aged 25-45 years in good health. The CDR3: CASSRTPGSSYEQYF. The CDR3 nucleotides are TGTGCCAGCAGTCGTACTCCGGGTAGCTCCTACGAGCAGTACTTC.